This T cell receptor (beta chain) was recorded in a study of blood T cell repertoires in COVID-19. Across the whole study: The cDNA or gDNA used as material had been derived from T cells, B-cell-depleted T cells, or PBMCs.

Per the authors' pipeline: Estimation of nucleated cell counts was performed using reference gene primer amplification. TCRdb's copy holds only in-frame clones and misses some; the assay was immunoSEQ multiplex PCR. The DNA gave D and trimming, while V, J and clone size come from that table. The data contain some 120,000 clones, about nine tenths of them singletons. V was trimmed by 8 bases and J by 1 base, leaving 10 bases between them. In germline, CDR1 is WSHSY, CDR2 SAAADI. The CDR3 has 13 residues. The sequenced material came from peripheral blood. This receptor was identified in a human donor with active COVID-19. The donor label of this sample is uncertain. This chain links TRBV10-2 with TRBJ2-3, with D possibly being TRBD1 (5 bases). The CDR3 DNA reads TGCGCCAGCGGGGCCTCGGGCACAGATACGCAGTATTTT. Encoded protein: CASGASGTDTQYF.